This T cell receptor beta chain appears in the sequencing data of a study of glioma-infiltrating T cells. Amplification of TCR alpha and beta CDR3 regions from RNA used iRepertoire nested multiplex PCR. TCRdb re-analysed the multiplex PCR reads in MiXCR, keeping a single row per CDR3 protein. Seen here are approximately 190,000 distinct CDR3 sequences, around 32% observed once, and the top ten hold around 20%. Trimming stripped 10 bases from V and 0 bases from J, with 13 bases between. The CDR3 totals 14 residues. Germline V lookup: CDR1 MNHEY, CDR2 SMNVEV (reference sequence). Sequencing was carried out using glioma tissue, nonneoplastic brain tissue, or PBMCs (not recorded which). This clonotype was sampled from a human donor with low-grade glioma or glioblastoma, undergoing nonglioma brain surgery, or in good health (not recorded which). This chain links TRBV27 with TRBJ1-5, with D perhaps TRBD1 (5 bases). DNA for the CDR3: TGTGCCATCGGGGGGTCCGATAGCAATCAGCCCCAGCATTTT. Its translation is CAIGGSDSNQPQHF.